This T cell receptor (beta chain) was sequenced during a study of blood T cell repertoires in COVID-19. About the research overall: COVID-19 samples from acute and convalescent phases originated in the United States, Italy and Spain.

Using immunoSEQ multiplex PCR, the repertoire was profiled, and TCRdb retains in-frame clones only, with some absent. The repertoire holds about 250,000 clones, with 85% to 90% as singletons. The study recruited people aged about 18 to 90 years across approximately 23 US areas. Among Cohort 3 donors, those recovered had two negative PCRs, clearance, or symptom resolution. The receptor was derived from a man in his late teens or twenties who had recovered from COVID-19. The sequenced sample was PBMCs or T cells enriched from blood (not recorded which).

Written as DNA, the CDR3 is TGTGCCAGCAGTTCAAAGGGTACTAGTAACTACAATGAGCAGTTCTTC. Protein: CASSSKGTSNYNEQFF. The chain employs TRBV28 and TRBJ2-1; TRBD2 might be the D (5 bases). CDR1 and CDR2 (germline): MDHEN, SYDVKM. The germline V and J ends were trimmed by 4 bases and 3 bases, with 16 bases remaining between them. This CDR3 spans 16 amino acids.